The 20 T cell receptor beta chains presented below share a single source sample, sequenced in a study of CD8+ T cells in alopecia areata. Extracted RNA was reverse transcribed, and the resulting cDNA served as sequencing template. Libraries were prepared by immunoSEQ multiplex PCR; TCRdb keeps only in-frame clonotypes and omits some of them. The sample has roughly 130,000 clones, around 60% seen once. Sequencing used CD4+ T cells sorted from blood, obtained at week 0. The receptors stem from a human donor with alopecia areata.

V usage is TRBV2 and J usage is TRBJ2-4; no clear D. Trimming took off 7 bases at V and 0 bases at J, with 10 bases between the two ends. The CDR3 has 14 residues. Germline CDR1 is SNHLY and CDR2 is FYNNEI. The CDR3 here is CASMNPLAKNIQYF. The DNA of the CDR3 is TGTGCCAGCATGAACCCCTTAGCCAAAAACATTCAGTACTTC.

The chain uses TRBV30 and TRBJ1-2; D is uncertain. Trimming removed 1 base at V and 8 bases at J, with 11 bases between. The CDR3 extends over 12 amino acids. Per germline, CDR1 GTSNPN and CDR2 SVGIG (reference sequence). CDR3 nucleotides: TGTGCCTGGAGTGGGGCAGGCAAAGGCTACACCTTC. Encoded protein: CAWSGAGKGYTF.

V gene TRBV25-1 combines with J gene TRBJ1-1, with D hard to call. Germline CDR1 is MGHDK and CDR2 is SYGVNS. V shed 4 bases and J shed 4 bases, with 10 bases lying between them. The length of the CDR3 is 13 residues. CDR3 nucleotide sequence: TGTGCCAGCAGTGTTGATAGCGGCACTGAAGCTTTCTTT. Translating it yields CASSVDSGTEAFF.

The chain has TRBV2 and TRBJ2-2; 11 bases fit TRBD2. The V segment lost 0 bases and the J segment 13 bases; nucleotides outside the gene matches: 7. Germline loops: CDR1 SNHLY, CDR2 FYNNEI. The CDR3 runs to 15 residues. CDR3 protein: CASSEALRGTSGLFF. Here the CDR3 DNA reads TGTGCCAGCAGTGAAGCGCTTCGAGGGACTAGCGGGCTGTTTTTT. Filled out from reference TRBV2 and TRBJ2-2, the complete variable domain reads EPEVTQTPSHQVTQMGQEVILRCVPISNHLYFYWYRQILGQKVEFLVSFYNNEISEKSEIFDDQFSVERPDGSNFTLKIRSTKLEDSAMYFCASSEALRGTSGLFFGEGSRLTVL.

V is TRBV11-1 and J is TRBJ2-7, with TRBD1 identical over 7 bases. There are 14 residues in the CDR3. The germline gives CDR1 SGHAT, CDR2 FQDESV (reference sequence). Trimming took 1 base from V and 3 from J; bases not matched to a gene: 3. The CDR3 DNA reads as TGTGCCAGCAGCTTAGACCAGGGGGTCTACGAGCAGTACTTC. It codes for CASSLDQGVYEQYF.

The chain's CDR3 is CASSLVSGDTEAFF. The DNA of the CDR3 is TGTGCCAGCAGCTTAGTGTCAGGGGACACTGAAGCTTTCTTT. The chain is built from TRBV7-2 and TRBJ1-1; D possibly corresponds to TRBD1 (6 bases). Between the trimmed V and J ends, which lost 1 base and 3 bases, there was a span of 9 bases. CDR1 is SGHTA, CDR2 FQGNSA, per germline. This CDR3 has 14 amino acids.

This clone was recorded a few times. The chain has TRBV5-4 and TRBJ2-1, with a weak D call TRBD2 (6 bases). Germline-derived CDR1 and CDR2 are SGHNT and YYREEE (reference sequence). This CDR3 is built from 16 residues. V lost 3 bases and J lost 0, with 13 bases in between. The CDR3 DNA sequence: TGTGCCAGCAGCTCGGGGCGGGGAAACTCCTACAATGAGCAGTTCTTC. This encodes CASSSGRGNSYNEQFF.

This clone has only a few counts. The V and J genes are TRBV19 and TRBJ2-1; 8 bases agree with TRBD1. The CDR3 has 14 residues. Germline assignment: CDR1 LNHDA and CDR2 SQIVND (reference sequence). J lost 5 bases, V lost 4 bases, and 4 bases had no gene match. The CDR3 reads CASSTGQGDNEQFF. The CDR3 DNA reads TGTGCCAGTAGTACTGGACAGGGCGACAATGAGCAGTTCTTC.

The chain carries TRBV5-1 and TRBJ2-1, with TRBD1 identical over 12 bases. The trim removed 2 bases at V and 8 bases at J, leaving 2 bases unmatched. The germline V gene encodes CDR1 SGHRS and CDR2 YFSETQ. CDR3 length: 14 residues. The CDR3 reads CASSLGTGGDEQFF. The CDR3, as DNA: TGCGCCAGCAGCTTAGGGACAGGGGGCGATGAGCAGTTCTTC.

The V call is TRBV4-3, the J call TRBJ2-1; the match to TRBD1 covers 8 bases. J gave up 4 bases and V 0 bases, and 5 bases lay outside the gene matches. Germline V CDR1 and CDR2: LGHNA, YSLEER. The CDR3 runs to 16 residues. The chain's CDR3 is CASSQDRDRTYNEQFF. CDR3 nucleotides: TGCGCCAGCAGCCAAGATCGGGACAGGACTTACAATGAGCAGTTCTTC.

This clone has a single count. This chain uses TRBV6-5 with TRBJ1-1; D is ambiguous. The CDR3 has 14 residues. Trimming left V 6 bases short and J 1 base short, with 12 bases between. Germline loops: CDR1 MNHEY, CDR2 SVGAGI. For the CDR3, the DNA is TGTGCCAGCAGGTACGATCCCCGGAACACTGAAGCTTTCTTT. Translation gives CASRYDPRNTEAFF.

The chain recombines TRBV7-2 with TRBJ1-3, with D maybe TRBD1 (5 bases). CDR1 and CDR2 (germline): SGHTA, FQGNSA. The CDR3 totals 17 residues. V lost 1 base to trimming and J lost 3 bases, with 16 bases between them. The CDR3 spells CASSLGSGGKDGNTIYF. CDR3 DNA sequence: TGTGCCAGCAGCTTAGGATCCGGGGGTAAAGATGGAAACACCATATATTTT.

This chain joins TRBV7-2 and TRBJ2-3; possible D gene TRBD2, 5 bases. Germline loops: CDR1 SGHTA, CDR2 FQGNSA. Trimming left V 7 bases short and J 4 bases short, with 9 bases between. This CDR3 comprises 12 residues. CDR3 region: CASTLRADTQYF. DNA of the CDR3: TGTGCCAGCACTTTGCGGGCAGATACGCAGTATTTT.

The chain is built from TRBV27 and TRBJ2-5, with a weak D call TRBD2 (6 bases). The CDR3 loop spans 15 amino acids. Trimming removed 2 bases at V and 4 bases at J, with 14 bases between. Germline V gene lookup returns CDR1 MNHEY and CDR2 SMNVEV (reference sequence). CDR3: CASSLSREMGETQYF. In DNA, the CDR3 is TGTGCCAGCAGTTTAAGTCGGGAGATGGGAGAGACCCAGTACTTC.

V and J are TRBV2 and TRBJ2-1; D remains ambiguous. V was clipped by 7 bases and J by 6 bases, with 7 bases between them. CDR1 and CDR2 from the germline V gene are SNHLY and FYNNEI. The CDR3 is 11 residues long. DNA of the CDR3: TGTGCCAGCAAGTATTCCAATGAGCAGTTCTTC. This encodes CASKYSNEQFF.

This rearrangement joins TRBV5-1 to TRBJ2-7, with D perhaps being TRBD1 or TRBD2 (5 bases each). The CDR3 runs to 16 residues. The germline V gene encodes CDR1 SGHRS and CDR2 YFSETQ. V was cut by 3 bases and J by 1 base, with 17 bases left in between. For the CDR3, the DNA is TGCGCCAGCAGCTCTTGGGACGGATTAAATTCCTACGAGCAGTACTTC. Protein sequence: CASSSWDGLNSYEQYF.

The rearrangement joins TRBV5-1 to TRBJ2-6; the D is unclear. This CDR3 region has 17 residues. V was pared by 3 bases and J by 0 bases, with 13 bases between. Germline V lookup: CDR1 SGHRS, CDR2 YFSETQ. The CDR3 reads CASSSLRSYSGANVLTF. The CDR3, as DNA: TGCGCCAGCAGCTCCTTGAGGAGCTACTCTGGGGCCAACGTCCTGACTTTC.

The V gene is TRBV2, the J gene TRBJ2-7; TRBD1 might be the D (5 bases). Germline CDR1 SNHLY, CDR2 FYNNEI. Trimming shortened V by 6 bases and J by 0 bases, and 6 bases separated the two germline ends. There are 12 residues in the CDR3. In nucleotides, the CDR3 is TGTGCCAGCAGGACAGACTCCTACGAGCAGTACTTC. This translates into CASRTDSYEQYF.

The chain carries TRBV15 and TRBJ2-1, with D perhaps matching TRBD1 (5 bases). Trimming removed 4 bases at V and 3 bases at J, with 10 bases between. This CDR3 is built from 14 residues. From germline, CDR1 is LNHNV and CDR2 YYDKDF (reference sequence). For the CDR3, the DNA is TGTGCCACCAGCACCCGACAGAGCTACAATGAGCAGTTCTTC. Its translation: CATSTRQSYNEQFF.

The CDR3 sequence is CASSYDREETQYF. The CDR3 region has the DNA TGTGCCAGCAGCTATGACAGGGAAGAGACCCAGTACTTC. The V and J genes are TRBV5-6 and TRBJ2-5; TRBD1 agrees at 7 bases. The CDR3 runs to 13 residues. The J segment lost 3 bases and the V segment lost 3 bases, leaving 2 bases of the junction unmatched. The V gene's germline CDR1 is SGHDT and CDR2 YYEEEE.